A single sample gave rise to the 18 T cell receptor beta chains below, sequenced in a study of cytomegalovirus exposure and HLA in healthy donors. Primers: 60 Vbeta forward and 13 Jbeta reverse. The data were produced by immunoSEQ multiplex PCR, yet TCRdb's version contains in-frame clones alone and is incomplete. Of about 130,000 clones in the sample, around 81% were seen once. The sequenced material came from PBMCs. These receptors came from a young man in good health and CMV-seronegative.

The rearrangement uses TRBV7-9 and TRBJ1-1; 7 nucleotides agree with TRBD1. Unmatched junction bases numbered 8, after V lost 7 bases and J lost 6 bases. Germline V gene lookup returns CDR1 SEHNR and CDR2 FQNEAQ (reference sequence). The CDR3 runs to 13 residues. The DNA for the CDR3 is TGTGCCAGCATCCGACAGGGAAGCGCTGAAGCTTTCTTT. Protein sequence: CASIRQGSAEAFF. The full variable domain, its missing parts supplied by reference TRBV7-9 and TRBJ1-1, is DTGVSQNPRHKITKRGQNVTFRCDPISEHNRLYWYRQTLGQGPEFLTYFQNEAQLEKSRLLSDRFSAERPKGSFSTLEIQRTEQGDSAMYLCASIRQGSAEAFFGQGTRLTVV.

The chain joins TRBV25-1 to TRBJ2-3, with TRBD2 identical over 10 bases. The CDR3 has 13 amino acids. Germline V gene lookup returns CDR1 MGHDK and CDR2 SYGVNS. Trimming took 1 base from V and 13 from J; bases not matched to a gene: 5. CDR3 sequence reads: CASSEWVGTSEYF. The CDR3 nucleotides are TGTGCCAGCAGTGAATGGGTGGGGACTAGCGAGTATTTT.

The rearrangement uses TRBV13 and TRBJ2-5, with 10 positions matching TRBD1. The CDR3 has 16 residues. Germline trimming cut 5 bases from V and 3 bases from J; bases unmatched to any gene: 9. Germline V gene data show CDR1 as PRHDT and CDR2 as FYEKMQ (reference sequence). CDR3 residues: CASSGGGQGGEETQYF. The CDR3 DNA sequence: TGTGCCAGCAGCGGGGGCGGACAGGGGGGGGAAGAGACCCAGTACTTC. The whole variable domain, filled in from reference TRBV13 and TRBJ2-5, reads AAGVIQSPRHLIKEKRETATLKCYPIPRHDTVYWYQQGPGQDPQFLISFYEKMQSDKGSIPDRFSAQQFSDYHSELNMSSLELGDSALYFCASSGGGQGGEETQYFGPGTRLLVL.

This clone was counted a single time. The rearrangement links TRBV12-5 to TRBJ1-3; the match to TRBD1 covers 7 bases. CDR3 length equals 13 residues. The germline gives CDR1 LGHNT, CDR2 FRNRAP. V lost 7 bases to trimming and J lost 6 bases; unmatched junction nucleotides: 6. The CDR3 here is CASALQGLNTIYF. CDR3 nucleotide sequence: TGTGCTAGTGCTCTACAGGGGCTAAACACCATATATTTT. The whole variable domain, filled in from reference TRBV12-5 and TRBJ1-3, reads DARVTQTPRHKVTEMGQEVTMRCQPILGHNTVFWYRQTMMQGLELLAYFRNRAPLDDSGMPKDRFSAEMPDATLATLKIQPSEPRDSAVYFCASALQGLNTIYFGEGSWLTVV.

The chain couples TRBV11-2 to TRBJ1-2; weak D call: TRBD1 (5 bases). The CDR3 has 15 amino acids. Trimming left V 1 base short and J 0 bases short, with 9 bases between. CDR1 is SGHAT and CDR2 is FQNNGV in the germline V gene. CDR3 DNA sequence: TGTGCCAGCAGCTTAGTGTCGGGGGCTAACTATGGCTACACCTTC. It translates to CASSLVSGANYGYTF.

The genes are TRBV9 and TRBJ1-2; 10 nucleotides agree with TRBD1. Germline values: CDR1 SGDLS, CDR2 YYNGEE. V dropped 1 base and J dropped 6; count of bases not matched to a gene: 6. The CDR3 sequence is 15 residues long. The CDR3 reads CASSVRQGATDGYTF. The CDR3 DNA is TGTGCCAGCAGCGTAAGACAGGGGGCTACAGATGGCTACACCTTC.

The chain has TRBV2 and TRBJ2-7, with 9 bases that match TRBD1. This CDR3 contains 16 residues. Losses at the gene ends were 3 bases for V and 0 bases for J; bases not matched to a gene: 6. CDR1 SNHLY and CDR2 FYNNEI come from the germline V gene. The CDR3 loop is CASSERDRVSSYEQYF. As DNA, the CDR3 is TGTGCCAGCAGTGAGCGGGACAGGGTGAGCTCCTACGAGCAGTACTTC.

J is TRBJ1-5 and V is TRBV10-2, with 7 bases fitting TRBD1. The V segment lost 7 bases and the J segment 5 bases; nucleotides outside the gene matches: 5. The germline V gene has CDR1 WSHSY and CDR2 SAAADI. CDR3 length: 13 amino acids. The CDR3 protein is CASTPTGHQPQHF. The CDR3 region has the DNA TGCGCCAGCACCCCGACAGGGCATCAGCCCCAGCATTTT.

This chain uses TRBV20-1 with TRBJ2-3; D is unclear. Germline-derived CDR1 and CDR2 are DFQATT and SNEGSKA (reference sequence). The CDR3 has 11 residues. V was shortened by 2 bases and J by 6 bases, with 6 bases between the two germline ends. The CDR3 protein is CSARPEDTQYF. CDR3 nucleotide sequence: TGCAGTGCTAGACCCGAGGATACGCAGTATTTT.

The chain is built from TRBV5-1 and TRBJ2-5; D not certain. The germline V gene encodes CDR1 SGHRS and CDR2 YFSETQ. V lost 1 base, J lost 4 bases, and 5 bases lay in between. The CDR3 sequence is 12 residues long. In DNA, the CDR3 is TGCGCCAGCAGCTTGAAGCGAGAGACCCAGTACTTC. This translates into CASSLKRETQYF. Together with reference TRBV5-1 and TRBJ2-5, the CDR3 gives the full variable domain: KAGVTQTPRYLIKTRGQQVTLSCSPISGHRSVSWYQQTPGQGLQFLFEYFSETQRNKGNFPGRFSGRQFSNSRSEMNVSTLELGDSALYLCASSLKRETQYFGPGTRLLVL.

This chain links TRBV5-8 with TRBJ1-1; D is uncertain. V lost 0 bases, J lost 2 bases, and 11 bases lay in between. CDR1 is SGHTS and CDR2 is YDEGEE in the germline V gene. CDR3 length: 15 amino acids. As DNA, the CDR3 is TGTGCCAGCAGCTTGGGTCAGGTAATCAACACTGAAGCTTTCTTT. This gives the protein CASSLGQVINTEAFF.

V gene TRBV21-1 combines with J gene TRBJ1-6; TRBD1, the D gene given by the table, was not confirmed from the DNA. TRBV21-1 is deemed a pseudogene. This CDR3 is 16 amino acids long. CDR3 bases: TGTGCCAGCAGCTCACCGACAGGGCCAATTGATTCACCCCTCCACTTT. Translating gives CASSSPTGPIDSPLHF.

In this sample, this clone turned up a few times. The CDR3 loop reads CASSEPTSSSGEDTQYF. The CDR3 region has the DNA TGTGCCAGCAGTGAACCTACTTCGTCTTCCGGGGAGGATACGCAGTATTTT. The chain combines TRBV2 with TRBJ2-3; possible D gene TRBD2, 5 bases. V shed 2 bases and J shed 6 bases, with 21 bases lying between them. CDR3 length: 17 amino acids. CDR1 and CDR2 (germline): SNHLY, FYNNEI.

The rearrangement links TRBV6-1 to TRBJ1-2; no reliable D call. The germline V gene encodes CDR1 MNHNS and CDR2 SASEGT. The CDR3 consists of 12 residues. Trimming removed 8 bases from V and 7 bases from J, with 14 bases in between. As DNA, the CDR3 is TGTGCCAGCCAAGCTAGCACCGGTGGCTACACCTTC. Amino acids: CASQASTGGYTF.

The rearrangement uses TRBV27 and TRBJ2-7, with TRBD1 matching over 7 bases. The CDR3 contains 13 residues. Germline CDR1 and CDR2: MNHEY and SMNVEV (reference sequence). V trimming: 10 bases; J trimming: 2 bases; junction bases outside the gene matches: 8. The CDR3 sequence: CATRRDSAYEQYF. The CDR3 DNA reads TGTGCCACCCGCCGGGACAGCGCCTACGAGCAGTACTTC.

The V gene is TRBV7-2, the J gene TRBJ1-1, with D tentatively TRBD1 (5 bases). Trimming took 5 bases from V and 3 from J, leaving 16 bases between them. The CDR3 sequence is 15 residues long. Germline V CDR1 and CDR2: SGHTA, FQGNSA. CDR3 protein: CASSPRGGDDTEAFF. DNA of the CDR3: TGTGCCAGCAGCCCCCGTGGAGGGGACGACACTGAAGCTTTCTTT.

This chain links TRBV18 with TRBJ1-2; 9 positions match TRBD1. CDR1 is KGHSH, CDR2 LQKENI, per germline. CDR3 length: 13 residues. Trimming at V came to 5 bases and at J to 3 bases, leaving 1 base not matched to a gene. The CDR3 reads CASSRDRDYGYTF. DNA of the CDR3: TGTGCCAGCTCAAGGGACAGGGACTATGGCTACACCTTC. Full variable domain (missing parts from reference TRBV18 and TRBJ1-2): NAGVMQNPRHLVRRRGQEARLRCSPMKGHSHVYWYRQLPEEGLKFMVYLQKENIIDESGMPKERFSAEFPKEGPSILRIQQVVRGDSAAYFCASSRDRDYGYTFGSGTRLTVV.

This sequence joins TRBV19 and TRBJ1-2, with D unclear. CDR3 length: 14 amino acids. Germline lookup yields CDR1 LNHDA and CDR2 SQIVND (reference sequence). V was cut by 9 bases and J by 8 bases, with 22 bases left in between. Written as DNA, the CDR3 is TGTGCCAGCCTGGACTCAGGCCCCTTCTGGGGCTACACCTTC. This encodes CASLDSGPFWGYTF.